Each of the 31 T cell receptor beta chains below was sequenced from the same sample in a study of T cells in Graves' hyperthyroidism and ophthalmopathy. TCR beta CDR3 sequences were amplified from RNA transcripts. First-round RT-PCR targeting the TCR CDR3 was performed with the HTBI primer set. TCRdb analysed the multiplex PCR reads with MiXCR anew, one entry per CDR3 protein. The profile covers a few hundred thousand distinct CDR3 sequences, with 15% to 20% appearing a single time and 25% to 30% taken by the ten largest. The source material was blood. These receptors were collected from a woman aged 25 to 45 with Graves' ophthalmopathy.

In its sample, this clonotype was seen many times. The chain recombines TRBV7-8 with TRBJ2-1; D gene ambiguous. Trimming cost V 1 base and J 6 bases, with 7 bases left between them. CDR3 length equals 13 residues. The germline gives CDR1 SGHVS, CDR2 FQNEAQ. The CDR3 region has the DNA TGTGCCAGCAGCTTAGTTATACGCAATGAGCAGTTCTTC. Protein sequence: CASSLVIRNEQFF.

In its sample, this clonotype was seen many times. The chain links TRBV7-8 to TRBJ2-1; the D gene could be TRBD1 or TRBD2 (6 bases each). This CDR3 is 17 amino acids long. Germline values: CDR1 SGHVS, CDR2 FQNEAQ. Trimming stripped 5 bases from V and 4 bases from J, with 21 bases between. CDR3 amino acids: CASSPKTGGTRYNEQFF. As DNA, the CDR3 is TGTGCCAGCAGCCCCAAAACAGGAGGGACAAGATACAATGAGCAGTTCTTC.

This clonotype was recorded many times. The chain uses TRBV7-9 and TRBJ1-2; D not resolved. In germline, CDR1 is SEHNR, CDR2 FQNEAQ (reference sequence). Trimming cost V 3 bases and J 3 bases, with 5 bases left between them. The CDR3 has 12 amino acids. CDR3 coding DNA: TGTGCCAGCAGCTTCGGGGACTATGGCTACACCTTC. Translation gives CASSFGDYGYTF.

This clonotype was seen at least ten times. This chain links TRBV5-1 with TRBJ1-1; 7 bases match TRBD1. The germline CDR1 and CDR2 sequences are SGHRS and YFSETQ. This CDR3 region has 20 residues. V was pared by 0 bases and J by 0 bases, with 17 bases of the junction left unmatched. CDR3 region: CASSLGPGQRSVPVNTEAFF. The CDR3 DNA is TGCGCCAGCAGCTTGGGACCGGGACAGAGATCCGTTCCGGTGAACACTGAAGCTTTCTTT.

This clonotype was counted at least ten times. The chain recombines TRBV28 with TRBJ2-3; the D gene could be TRBD1 or TRBD2 (6 bases each). Germline V gene data show CDR1 as MDHEN and CDR2 as SYDVKM. The CDR3 has 13 residues. The V end lost 10 bases, the J end lost 2 bases, and 13 bases lay between the germline ends. The CDR3 DNA sequence: TGTGCCACTTGGGGGGCCACCACAGATACGCAGTATTTT. It is translated as CATWGATTDTQYF.

Worth noting for this clonotype: One end of the junction is discordant with germline, which a read error may explain. The chain employs TRBV28 and TRBJ2-1, with D unclear. This CDR3 spans 15 amino acids. In germline, CDR1 is MDHEN, CDR2 SYDVKM. The CDR3 nucleotides are TGTGCCAACAGTTTATCCCCTAGGAGCTACAATGAGCAGTTCTTC. Amino acid sequence: CANSLSPRSYNEQFF.

This clonotype was observed at least ten times. The genes are TRBV5-1 and TRBJ1-1; D gene ambiguous. V dropped 4 bases and J dropped 6 bases, with 22 bases sitting between them. CDR1 and CDR2 from the germline V gene are SGHRS and YFSETQ. The CDR3 contains 16 residues. CDR3 sequence: CASSPIFSGSGPEAFF. The DNA for the CDR3 is TGCGCCAGCAGCCCGATTTTTTCGGGTTCTGGCCCTGAAGCTTTCTTT.

DNA of the CDR3: TGTGCCAGCAGCTTGGTGGGAACAGGGAGAGAGACCCAGTACTTC. Translated, it gives CASSLVGTGRETQYF. The chain has TRBV5-4 and TRBJ2-5; TRBD1 is a possible D gene (6 bases). Germline-derived CDR1 and CDR2 are SGHNT and YYREEE (reference sequence). V was pared by 0 bases and J by 4 bases, with 13 bases between. This CDR3 region has 15 residues.

The V and J genes are TRBV7-2 and TRBJ2-5, with TRBD2 matching 7 bases. Germline V gene lookup returns CDR1 SGHTA and CDR2 FQGNSA. The CDR3 covers 14 residues. V gave up 8 bases and J gave up 5 bases; unmatched junction bases: 11. The CDR3 region has the DNA TGTGCCAGCCGAACACGGGGGAGGGCGGAGACCCAGTACTTC. This translates into CASRTRGRAETQYF.

This clonotype occurred many times. The chain uses TRBV7-2 and TRBJ2-3, with 12 bases lining up with TRBD2. The CDR3 has 19 amino acids. Germline lookup yields CDR1 SGHTA and CDR2 FQGNSA. With 2 bases clipped from V and 5 bases from J, the junction kept 14 bases outside the gene matches. CDR3 in DNA: TGTGCCAGCAGCTTACGGACTAGCGGGATCCGAGTTGCTGGAGATACGCAGTATTTT. Translating it yields CASSLRTSGIRVAGDTQYF.

The chain links TRBV5-6 to TRBJ2-1; 10 nucleotides agree with TRBD2. Germline CDR1 and CDR2: SGHDT and YYEEEE. J lost 8 bases, V lost 4 bases, and 9 bases had no gene match. The CDR3 sequence is 15 residues long. CDR3 in amino acids: CASSAGLAVPDEQFF. DNA of the CDR3: TGTGCCAGCAGCGCTGGACTAGCGGTCCCTGATGAGCAGTTCTTC.

This sequence joins TRBV25-1 and TRBJ2-2; TRBD2 might be the D (6 bases). The V gene lost 4 bases and the J gene lost 3 bases, with 15 bases spanning the gap. Per the germline V gene, CDR1 is MGHDK and CDR2 is SYGVNS. This CDR3 is built from 16 residues. The CDR3 is CASSAKVGGDTGELFF. The CDR3 nucleotides read TGTGCCAGCAGTGCCAAGGTGGGGGGTGACACCGGGGAGCTGTTTTTT.

This clonotype was observed at least ten times. This rearrangement joins TRBV6-1 to TRBJ2-7; D is tentatively TRBD1 or TRBD2 (5 bases each). This CDR3 region has 13 residues. The germline V gene has CDR1 MNHNS and CDR2 SASEGT. The ends were cut back, 7 bases at V and 6 bases at J, with 16 bases in the middle. CDR3 sequence: CASTPVGTGEQYF. CDR3 DNA sequence: TGTGCCAGCACCCCGGTGGGGACGGGCGAGCAGTACTTC.

This clonotype was detected only a few times. The V gene is TRBV20-1, the J gene TRBJ2-1, with D maybe TRBD1 (5 bases). Germline CDR1 reads DFQATT; CDR2 reads SNEGSKA (reference sequence). There are 13 residues in the CDR3. The V end was cut by 4 bases, the J end by 6 bases, with 13 bases between. This CDR3 is CSAIWWGPNEQFF. The CDR3 DNA reads as TGCAGTGCTATCTGGTGGGGCCCCAATGAGCAGTTCTTC.

The sample holds many counts of this clonotype. This chain joins TRBV7-8 and TRBJ2-5, with a tentative D call TRBD1 (6 bases). Germline V gene sequence: CDR1 SGHVS, CDR2 FQNEAQ. CDR3 length: 12 residues. With 5 bases removed from V and 2 bases from J, the gap between germline ends came to 6 bases. CDR3 residues: CASSRGQETQYF. The CDR3 DNA is TGTGCCAGCAGCAGGGGGCAAGAGACCCAGTACTTC. Full variable domain (remainder filled in from reference TRBV7-8 and TRBJ2-5): GAGVSQSPRYKVAKRGQDVALRCDPISGHVSLFWYQQALGQGPEFLTYFQNEAQLDKSGLPSDRFFAERPEGSVSTLKIQRTQQEDSAVYLCASSRGQETQYFGPGTRLLVL.

The table lists this clonotype with many counts. V is TRBV2 and J is TRBJ2-7; possibly TRBD2 for D (6 bases). Germline V gene sequence: CDR1 SNHLY, CDR2 FYNNEI. The CDR3 has 11 amino acids. Trimming cost V 8 bases and J 5 bases, with 10 bases left between them. The CDR3 loop reads CASDRENEQYF. The CDR3 DNA is TGTGCCAGCGACCGGGAGAACGAGCAGTACTTC.

This chain connects TRBV4-3 to TRBJ1-3; 8 positions agree with TRBD1. The CDR3 is 15 residues long. Per germline, CDR1 LGHNA and CDR2 YSLEER. J lost 0 bases, V lost 4 bases, and 2 bases had no gene match. The CDR3 sequence: CASSPGQASGNTIYF. CDR3 bases: TGCGCCAGCAGCCCGGGACAGGCCTCTGGAAACACCATATATTTT.

J is TRBJ2-7 and V is TRBV6-1, with 9 nucleotides matching TRBD1. CDR1 MNHNS and CDR2 SASEGT come from the germline V gene. The CDR3 has 17 amino acids. The V gene end was trimmed by 7 bases and the J gene end by 7 bases; junction bases not matched to a gene: 20. Here the CDR3 reads CASNHLGLGTGYGEQYF. Written as DNA, the CDR3 is TGTGCCAGCAATCACCTGGGGCTAGGGACAGGGTATGGGGAGCAGTACTTC.

This clonotype was counted at least ten times. The chain carries TRBV7-9 and TRBJ2-1, with TRBD2 identical over 9 bases. The CDR3 has 16 residues. Germline V CDR1 and CDR2: SEHNR, FQNEAQ (reference sequence). Trimming took 5 bases from V and 2 from J; bases not matched to a gene: 7. The CDR3 reads CASSPQLAGAYNEQFF. In DNA, the CDR3 is TGTGCCAGCAGCCCACAACTAGCGGGTGCCTACAATGAGCAGTTCTTC.

This clonotype occurred many times. The chain joins TRBV7-2 to TRBJ2-7; no firm D call. Per germline, CDR1 SGHTA and CDR2 FQGNSA. Between the trimmed V and J ends, which lost 4 bases and 5 bases, there was a span of 18 bases. This CDR3 spans 15 amino acids. CDR3 amino acids: CASSSTRLVAHEQYF. The DNA for the CDR3 is TGTGCCAGCAGCTCAACCAGGCTAGTCGCCCACGAGCAGTACTTC.

In this sample, this clonotype turned up many times. The DNA for the CDR3 is TGCAGTGCTCTTCCCGGGACAGGGTTTTCGGTGGATGAAAAACTGTTTTTT. The encoded protein is CSALPGTGFSVDEKLFF. This chain connects TRBV20-1 to TRBJ1-4; 9 bases align to TRBD1. Germline V gene sequence: CDR1 DFQATT, CDR2 SNEGSKA (reference sequence). The CDR3 runs to 17 residues. Unmatched junction bases numbered 16, after V lost 5 bases and J lost 6 bases.

This clonotype was counted a few times. V usage is TRBV19 and J usage is TRBJ2-5; no reliable D call. Germline CDR1 LNHDA, CDR2 SQIVND (reference sequence). The CDR3 is 13 amino acids. V dropped 3 bases and J dropped 1 base, with 6 bases sitting between them. CDR3 coding DNA: TGTGCCAGTAGTATTGTGGCCCAAGAGACCCAGTACTTC. Translation: CASSIVAQETQYF. The variable domain in full, with the rest retrieved from reference TRBV19 and TRBJ2-5, is DGGITQSPKYLFRKEGQNVTLSCEQNLNHDAMYWYRQDPGQGLRLIYYSQIVNDFQKGDIAEGYSVSREKKESFPLTVTSAQKNPTAFYLCASSIVAQETQYFGPGTRLLVL.

In the case of this clonotype: This sequence may be a read error, since a much larger clone differs from it by one base. The chain links TRBV7-2 to TRBJ1-1; no definite D call. Looked up from germline, CDR1 is SGHTA and CDR2 is FQGNSA. This CDR3 contains 14 residues. The ends were cut back, 1 base at V and 4 bases at J, with 10 bases in the middle. CDR3 amino acids: CASSLGSSGTEAFF. CDR3 bases: TGTGCCAGCAGCTTAGGATCTAGCGGCACTGAAGCTTTCTTT.

This clonotype came up many times. The chain has TRBV30 and TRBJ2-2; the D is unclear. The germline V and J ends were trimmed by 3 bases and 8 bases, with 4 bases remaining between them. This CDR3 spans 10 amino acids. Germline values: CDR1 GTSNPN, CDR2 SVGIG (reference sequence). CDR3 nucleotides: TGTGCCTGGAGCGCTGGGGAGCTGTTTTTT. Its translation: CAWSAGELFF.

This clonotype occurred a few times. The rearrangement uses TRBV6-1 and TRBJ1-3; weak D call: TRBD1 (6 bases). Germline V gives CDR1 MNHNS, CDR2 SASEGT. This CDR3 is 16 amino acids long. Trimming removed 0 bases at V and 1 base at J, with 10 bases between. The CDR3 bases are TGTGCCAGCAGTGAAGCGGGGGGCTCGTCTGGAAACACCATATATTTT. It specifies CASSEAGGSSGNTIYF.

This clonotype turned up a few times. The chain links TRBV6-1 to TRBJ2-3; 8 nucleotides line up with TRBD2. The germline V gene encodes CDR1 MNHNS and CDR2 SASEGT. The CDR3 runs to 16 residues. V gave up 5 bases and J gave up 9 bases; unmatched junction bases: 16. The DNA for the CDR3 is TGTGCCAGCAGTCCTAGGCCGGGACTAGGGTCTGGGACGCAGTATTTT. Translation: CASSPRPGLGSGTQYF.

This clonotype showed up many times. The gene calls are TRBV28 and TRBJ2-6; D gene ambiguous. V lost 2 bases and J 13 bases, leaving 9 bases between the germline ends. The germline V gene has CDR1 MDHEN and CDR2 SYDVKM. The CDR3 length is 12 residues. This CDR3 reads CASSLRGEVLTF. CDR3 sequence (DNA): TGTGCCAGCAGTTTAAGAGGAGAGGTCCTGACTTTC. The full variable domain, with the rest looked up from reference TRBV28 and TRBJ2-6, is DVKVTQSSRYLVKRTGEKVFLECVQDMDHENMFWYRQDPGLGLRLIYFSYDVKMKEKGDIPEGYSVSREKKERFSLILESASTNQTSMYLCASSLRGEVLTFGAGSRLTVL.

This clonotype came up a few times. The V gene is TRBV12-3 or TRBV12-4, the J gene TRBJ2-5, with 8 bases aligning to TRBD2. The CDR3 has 14 amino acids. V shed 6 bases and J 5 bases; nucleotides not matched to a gene: 8. CDR3 residues: CASSQGLAWETQYF. The CDR3 DNA is TGTGCCAGCAGCCAAGGACTAGCATGGGAGACCCAGTACTTC.

This clonotype was observed many times. This chain joins TRBV20-1 and TRBJ1-2; D is possibly TRBD1 (6 bases). The V end was cut by 5 bases, the J end by 2 bases, with 12 bases between. CDR3 length equals 13 residues. Germline CDR1 and CDR2: DFQATT and SNEGSKA (reference sequence). The CDR3 DNA is TGCAGTGCTGGGGGGGCAGGGAACTATGGCTACACCTTC. Translation gives CSAGGAGNYGYTF.

This clonotype was seen only a few times. The V gene is TRBV9, the J gene TRBJ2-6; D may be TRBD1 or TRBD2 (5 bases each). CDR3 size: 19 residues. V lost 3 bases, J lost 0 bases, and 19 bases lay in between. Germline V lookup: CDR1 SGDLS, CDR2 YYNGEE. In nucleotides, the CDR3 is TGTGCCAGCAGCGCGAGTCCCAAGGGACGGTACTCTGGGGCCAACGTCCTGACTTTC. This sequence encodes CASSASPKGRYSGANVLTF.

This clonotype was picked up many times. The V call is TRBV28, the J call TRBJ2-7; the match to TRBD1 covers 9 bases. CDR3 length equals 15 residues. Losses at the gene ends were 3 bases for V and 5 bases for J; bases not matched to a gene: 8. Germline V gene data show CDR1 as MDHEN and CDR2 as SYDVKM. Written as DNA, the CDR3 is TGTGCCAGCAGTTTCGGGACAGGGCGACGGGACGAGCAGTACTTC. The encoded protein is CASSFGTGRRDEQYF.